Following are 19 T cell receptor beta chains from one sample sequenced in a study of T cell changes during pregnancy in multiple sclerosis. Repertoires were generated with immunoSEQ multiplex PCR, while TCRdb's copy carries only in-frame clones and drops some. The top ten clones hold around 0.99% of a sample with approximately 99,000 clones, over 85% of them seen once. This material consisted of peripheral blood, taken after pregnancy. The source of these receptors is a female donor with multiple sclerosis, enrolled in a pregnancy study.

The chain joins TRBV5-1 to TRBJ1-1, with 7 bases matching TRBD1. The CDR3 is made up of 16 amino acids. The trim removed 0 bases at V and 2 bases at J, leaving 7 bases unmatched. CDR1 and CDR2 from the germline V gene are SGHRS and YFSETQ. CDR3: CASSLGYRDSNTEAFF. CDR3 DNA: TGCGCCAGCAGCTTGGGCTACCGGGACAGCAACACTGAAGCTTTCTTT.

The sample holds one count of this clone. The chain recombines TRBV2 with TRBJ1-5; unclear D gene. The ends were cut back, 6 bases at V and 0 bases at J, with 12 bases in the middle. CDR1 and CDR2 (germline): SNHLY, FYNNEI. The CDR3 loop spans 15 amino acids. For the CDR3, the DNA is TGTGCCAGCAGCGAGGCGCGGAATAGCAATCAGCCCCAGCATTTT. Its protein product is CASSEARNSNQPQHF.

The rearrangement joins TRBV18 to TRBJ2-3; 9 bases agree with TRBD1. V lost 2 bases, J lost 3 bases, and 0 bases stayed unmatched. Per the germline V gene, CDR1 is KGHSH and CDR2 is LQKENI. CDR3 length equals 14 residues. The CDR3 protein is CASSPGQGTDTQYF. The CDR3, as DNA: TGTGCCAGCTCACCAGGACAGGGGACAGATACGCAGTATTTT.

V gene TRBV7-9 combines with J gene TRBJ2-5; no firm D call. CDR3 length equals 12 residues. Germline V lookup: CDR1 SEHNR, CDR2 FQNEAQ (reference sequence). V lost 3 bases, J lost 3 bases, and 5 bases lay in between. The CDR3 loop is CASSLGKETQYF. DNA of the CDR3: TGTGCCAGCAGCTTGGGCAAAGAGACCCAGTACTTC.

This chain links TRBV5-6 with TRBJ2-5; D possibly corresponds to TRBD1 (6 bases). This CDR3 region has 14 residues. Trimming pared 4 bases from V and 2 bases from J, leaving 12 bases between. Germline V lookup: CDR1 SGHDT, CDR2 YYEEEE. The chain's CDR3 is CASSGNRAQETQYF. The CDR3 DNA reads as TGTGCCAGCAGCGGGAACAGGGCTCAAGAGACCCAGTACTTC.

The genes are TRBV9 and TRBJ1-2; 7 bases line up with TRBD1. CDR3 length: 12 amino acids. Germline CDR1 reads SGDLS; CDR2 reads YYNGEE. V dropped 7 bases and J dropped 6; count of bases not matched to a gene: 6. The CDR3 reads CASSDRVDGYTF. The CDR3 DNA reads as TGTGCCAGCTCAGACAGGGTGGATGGCTACACCTTC.

Only one count was recorded for this clone. The V gene is TRBV10-3, the J gene TRBJ2-7, with D perhaps matching TRBD2 (7 bases). There are 15 residues in the CDR3. Trimming stripped 3 bases from V and 3 bases from J, with 15 bases between. The germline V gene has CDR1 ENHRY and CDR2 SYGVKD. The CDR3 sequence is CAISDSGGGIYEQYF. DNA for the CDR3: TGTGCCATCAGTGATTCTGGCGGGGGCATCTACGAGCAGTACTTC.

The chain carries TRBV9 and TRBJ2-2; D might be TRBD2 (5 bases). The germline CDR1 and CDR2 sequences are SGDLS and YYNGEE. V gave up 3 bases and J gave up 1 base, with 16 bases separating them. The length of the CDR3 is 17 residues. The CDR3 loop is CASSAKVAFRNTGELFF. Here the CDR3 DNA reads TGTGCCAGCAGCGCCAAAGTAGCGTTCCGGAACACCGGGGAGCTGTTTTTT.

V gene TRBV19 combines with J gene TRBJ2-7; 9 bases are a match to TRBD1. Germline CDR1 and CDR2: LNHDA and SQIVND (reference sequence). The CDR3 spans 15 residues. Losses at the gene ends were 1 base for V and 3 bases for J; bases not matched to a gene: 4. The CDR3 region is CASSIAGTGNYEQYF. The CDR3, as DNA: TGTGCCAGTAGTATAGCCGGGACAGGGAACTACGAGCAGTACTTC. Based on the CDR3 plus reference TRBV19 and TRBJ2-7, the full variable domain is DGGITQSPKYLFRKEGQNVTLSCEQNLNHDAMYWYRQDPGQGLRLIYYSQIVNDFQKGDIAEGYSVSREKKESFPLTVTSAQKNPTAFYLCASSIAGTGNYEQYFGPGTRLTVT.

The sample holds one count of this clone. The chain has TRBV7-6 and TRBJ1-5; a weak D match, TRBD1 (6 bases). From germline, CDR1 is SGHVS and CDR2 FNYEAQ. The V gene lost 1 base and the J gene lost 4 bases, with 8 bases spanning the gap. This CDR3 region has 14 residues. CDR3 nucleotide sequence: TGTGCCAGCAGCTTAGGGCAGGGGAATCAGCCCCAGCATTTT. Protein product: CASSLGQGNQPQHF.

The J gene is TRBJ2-5, the V gene TRBV7-3; TRBD1 matches at 8 bases. With 5 bases clipped from V and 5 bases from J, the junction kept 4 bases outside the gene matches. CDR1 is SGHTA and CDR2 is FQGTGA in the germline V gene. CDR3 length: 13 amino acids. The CDR3 protein is CASSPGGGETQYF. CDR3 coding DNA: TGTGCCAGCAGCCCAGGGGGCGGTGAGACCCAGTACTTC.

The CDR3 region is CAWAQGAGYNEQFF. The DNA of the CDR3 is TGTGCCTGGGCTCAGGGGGCTGGCTACAATGAGCAGTTCTTC. This chain connects TRBV30 to TRBJ2-1, with 8 bases that match TRBD1. V shed 5 bases and J 3 bases; nucleotides not matched to a gene: 6. There are 14 residues in the CDR3. Germline V CDR1 and CDR2: GTSNPN, SVGIG (reference sequence).

This chain connects TRBV2 to TRBJ2-3, with a weak D call TRBD2 (6 bases). The germline CDR1 and CDR2 sequences are SNHLY and FYNNEI. V lost 3 bases and J lost 1, with 11 bases in between. This CDR3 is 15 amino acids long. Here the CDR3 reads CASSEWEDRTDTQYF. CDR3 in DNA: TGTGCCAGCAGTGAGTGGGAGGACCGCACAGATACGCAGTATTTT.

The gene calls are TRBV11-2 and TRBJ1-1, with TRBD1 identical over 7 bases. Germline V gene sequence: CDR1 SGHAT, CDR2 FQNNGV. This CDR3 is 13 amino acids long. Trimming cost V 1 base and J 4 bases; bases outside gene matches: 0. The CDR3 DNA is TGTGCCAGCAGCTTAGCAGGGGGCACTGAAGCTTTCTTT. It yields the protein CASSLAGGTEAFF.

The rearrangement links TRBV4-1 to TRBJ1-3; 8 bases map to TRBD1. Trimming cost V 3 bases and J 4 bases; bases outside gene matches: 5. This CDR3 region has 15 residues. The germline CDR1 and CDR2 sequences are MGHRA and YSYEKL. For the CDR3, the DNA is TGCGCCAGCAGCCACCCCAGGGGGCGAGGAAACACCATATATTTT. Translating gives CASSHPRGRGNTIYF.

This chain links TRBV4-1 with TRBJ1-1, with D tentatively TRBD1 (5 bases). There are 13 residues in the CDR3. Germline CDR1 and CDR2: MGHRA and YSYEKL. V lost 0 bases and J 8 bases, leaving 10 bases between the germline ends. CDR3 nucleotides: TGCGCCAGCAGCCAAGAAATTAACAGGGAAGCTTTCTTT. Translation: CASSQEINREAFF.

The rearrangement links TRBV4-1 to TRBJ2-1; 14 bases are shared with TRBD2. Trimming removed 5 bases from V and 2 bases from J; junction bases left unmatched: 8. CDR3 length: 18 residues. From germline, CDR1 is MGHRA and CDR2 YSYEKL. The CDR3 nucleotides read TGCGCCAGCAGCACACCGGGACTAGCGGGAGTTCCCTACAATGAGCAGTTCTTC. Protein product: CASSTPGLAGVPYNEQFF.

The chain recombines TRBV28 with TRBJ1-1, with D possibly TRBD1 on 5 matching bases. Between the trimmed V and J ends, which lost 6 bases and 2 bases, there was a span of 16 bases. CDR3 size: 15 residues. Per germline, CDR1 MDHEN and CDR2 SYDVKM. The CDR3 DNA is TGTGCCAGCAGCGCTGCAGGGTGGGGAAACACTGAAGCTTTCTTT. It encodes CASSAAGWGNTEAFF. Full variable domain (outside the CDR3, taken from reference TRBV28 and TRBJ1-1): DVKVTQSSRYLVKRTGEKVFLECVQDMDHENMFWYRQDPGLGLRLIYFSYDVKMKEKGDIPEGYSVSREKKERFSLILESASTNQTSMYLCASSAAGWGNTEAFFGQGTRLTVV.

V and J are TRBV18 and TRBJ1-5, with a weak D call TRBD1 (5 bases). The ends were cut back, 6 bases at V and 1 base at J, with 7 bases in the middle. Germline V gives CDR1 KGHSH, CDR2 LQKENI. CDR3 length equals 13 residues. DNA for the CDR3: TGTGCCAGCTCCCAGGGAAGCAATCAGCCCCAGCATTTT. It yields the protein CASSQGSNQPQHF.